This is a list of T cell receptor beta chains from one sample in a study of patients and donors after allogeneic stem cell transplantation. Each CDR3 protein is one row after TCRdb ran MiXCR on the RT-PCR reads. The data show tens of thousands of distinct CDR3 sequences, approximately 5% seen once. The source material was blood, either unsorted or a sorted T cell fraction (not recorded which). The receptors were sampled from a human donor who was either an allogeneic HSCT recipient or a stem cell or donor lymphocyte infusion donor (not recorded which). It is not recorded whose cells these are; they may come from a transplant donor. Both conserved end residues are part of each CDR3. The D gene is left open where the match is weak. Size is omitted from some rows. Given values are once, few, many or a class for expanded clones.

v_call: TRBV2
j_call: TRBJ2-5
d_call: TRBD1
clone_size: few
cdr3_nt: TGTGCCAGCACCAAAACAACAGGGGGGCAAGAGACCCAGTACTTC
cdr3_aa: CASTKTTGGQETQYF

v_call: TRBV5-1
j_call: TRBJ2-2
d_call: TRBD1
clone_size: many
cdr3_nt: TGCGCCAGCAGTCAGGGGGTTCCGAACACCGGGGAGCTGTTTTTT
cdr3_aa: CASSQGVPNTGELFF

v_call: TRBV7-2
j_call: TRBJ1-6
d_call: NA
clone_size: many
cdr3_nt: TGTGCCAGCAGCTGGGGTGGGACCTCACCCCTCCACTTT
cdr3_aa: CASSWGGTSPLHF

v_call: TRBV7-8
j_call: TRBJ1-2
d_call: NA
clone_size: many
cdr3_nt: TGTGCCAGCAGCCCGAGGGGCCCCAACTCCAGGGTATCAAACTATGGCTACACCTTC
cdr3_aa: CASSPRGPNSRVSNYGYTF

v_call: TRBV3-1
j_call: TRBJ1-1
d_call: TRBD1
clone_size: many
cdr3_nt: TGTGCCAGCAGCCAAGATACGACAGGGAAAGCTTTCTTT
cdr3_aa: CASSQDTTGKAFF

v_call: TRBV4-1
j_call: TRBJ1-5
d_call: NA
clone_size: many
cdr3_nt: TGCGCCAGCAGCCAGGCCACGGAGGGAAAGAATCAGCCCCAGCATTTT
cdr3_aa: CASSQATEGKNQPQHF

v_call: TRBV12-3/TRBV12-4
j_call: TRBJ2-3
d_call: TRBD2
clone_size: few
cdr3_nt: TGTGCCAGCAGACAATCTAGCGGGGGAACAGATACGCAGTATTTT
cdr3_aa: CASRQSSGGTDTQYF

v_call: TRBV3-1
j_call: TRBJ1-1
d_call: NA
clone_size: NA
cdr3_nt: TGTGCCAGCAGCCCAATCGGTGGTAACACTGAAGCTTTCTTT
cdr3_aa: CASSPIGGNTEAFF

v_call: TRBV19
j_call: TRBJ2-2
d_call: NA
clone_size: many
cdr3_nt: TGTGCCAGTAGTACCACAAGCACCGGGGAGCTGTTTTTT
cdr3_aa: CASSTTSTGELFF

v_call: TRBV7-2
j_call: TRBJ1-1
d_call: NA
clone_size: few
cdr3_nt: TGTGCCAGCAGGTTCATGAACACTGAAGCTTTCTTT
cdr3_aa: CASRFMNTEAFF

v_call: TRBV7-3
j_call: TRBJ2-5
d_call: TRBD1
clone_size: many
cdr3_nt: TGTGCCAGCAGCCCCACAGGGGGCATGGGAGTGACCCAGTACTTC
cdr3_aa: CASSPTGGMGVTQYF

v_call: TRBV9
j_call: TRBJ2-2
d_call: TRBD1
clone_size: many
cdr3_nt: TGTGCCAGCAGTCCTCGGCAGGGGGAAACCGGGGAGCTGTTTTTT
cdr3_aa: CASSPRQGETGELFF

v_call: TRBV5-1
j_call: TRBJ2-7
d_call: NA
clone_size: few
cdr3_nt: TGCGCCAGCAGCTTGGGACCTGGGATGAGCTCCTACGAGCAGTACTTC
cdr3_aa: CASSLGPGMSSYEQYF

v_call: TRBV5-1
j_call: TRBJ1-1
d_call: NA
clone_size: many
cdr3_nt: TGCGCCAGCAGCCTTCACACTCGCACTGAAGCTTTCTTT
cdr3_aa: CASSLHTRTEAFF

v_call: TRBV7-8
j_call: TRBJ1-6
d_call: TRBD1
clone_size: few
cdr3_nt: TGTGCCAGCACCCGGGTCGGACAGGGGAATTCACCCCTCCACTTT
cdr3_aa: CASTRVGQGNSPLHF

v_call: TRBV3-1
j_call: TRBJ2-1
d_call: TRBD2
clone_size: many
cdr3_nt: TGTGCCAGCAGCCAAGCTAGCGGGGGGCTCTACAATGAGCAGTTCTTC
cdr3_aa: CASSQASGGLYNEQFF

v_call: TRBV18
j_call: TRBJ1-5
d_call: NA
clone_size: many
cdr3_nt: TGTGCCAGCTCACCACTCAGGGACAATCAGCCCCAGCATTTT
cdr3_aa: CASSPLRDNQPQHF

v_call: TRBV11-3
j_call: TRBJ1-1
d_call: NA
clone_size: many
cdr3_nt: TGTGCCAGCAGCTTGGGGGAAGGAGGTCACACTGAAGCTTTCTTT
cdr3_aa: CASSLGEGGHTEAFF

v_call: TRBV29-1
j_call: TRBJ2-6
d_call: NA
clone_size: many
cdr3_nt: TGCAGCGCCGGGGGGGTACAGGGGGCTAGGGCCAACGTCCTGACTTTC
cdr3_aa: CSAGGVQGARANVLTF

v_call: TRBV25-1
j_call: TRBJ1-5
d_call: NA
clone_size: many
cdr3_nt: TGTGCCAGCAGTGAATCCGGGGGGGATCAGCCCCAGCATTTT
cdr3_aa: CASSESGGDQPQHF

v_call: TRBV19
j_call: TRBJ2-3
d_call: NA
clone_size: many
cdr3_nt: TGTGCCAGTAGTACACAGGTTACTAGCACAGATACGCAGTATTTT
cdr3_aa: CASSTQVTSTDTQYF

v_call: TRBV5-1
j_call: TRBJ2-2
d_call: NA
clone_size: many
cdr3_nt: TGCGCCAGCAGCCTGGAGGGATTGACCGGGGAGCTGTTTTTT
cdr3_aa: CASSLEGLTGELFF

v_call: TRBV7-3
j_call: TRBJ2-2
d_call: TRBD2
clone_size: many
cdr3_nt: TGTGCCAGCAGCCCAAGGCCGGGGACTAGCGGGAGCGCCGGGGAGCTGTTTTTT
cdr3_aa: CASSPRPGTSGSAGELFF

v_call: TRBV28
j_call: TRBJ2-7
d_call: NA
clone_size: NA
cdr3_nt: TGTGCCAGCAGTAAGCCGGGACTTTTATACGAGCAGTACTTC
cdr3_aa: CASSKPGLLYEQYF

v_call: TRBV5-5
j_call: TRBJ1-5
d_call: NA
clone_size: many
cdr3_nt: TGTGCCAGCAGCTCCCTTGGAGGGTCCAATCAGCCCCAGCATTTT
cdr3_aa: CASSSLGGSNQPQHF

v_call: TRBV5-6
j_call: TRBJ2-5
d_call: NA
clone_size: many
cdr3_nt: TGTGCCAGCAGCTCGGACTACCAAGAGACCCAGTACTTC
cdr3_aa: CASSSDYQETQYF

v_call: TRBV20-1
j_call: TRBJ2-7
d_call: NA
clone_size: many
cdr3_nt: TGCAGTGCCAGGAAGGGGGGGGCCACTTACGAGCAGTACTTC
cdr3_aa: CSARKGGATYEQYF

v_call: TRBV20-1
j_call: TRBJ2-2
d_call: TRBD2
clone_size: NA
cdr3_nt: TGCAGTGCCAAGGGACTAGCGGCGAACACCGGGGAGCTGGTTTTT
cdr3_aa: CSAKGLAANTGELVF

v_call: TRBV12-3/TRBV12-4
j_call: TRBJ2-5
d_call: TRBD2
clone_size: many
cdr3_nt: TGTGCCAGCAGTCCCCGTTTGCGGGGGGGCCAAGAGACCCAGTACTTC
cdr3_aa: CASSPRLRGGQETQYF

v_call: TRBV4-1
j_call: TRBJ2-7
d_call: NA
clone_size: many
cdr3_nt: TGCGCCAGCAGCCGGGGGGAAAGCTCCTACGAGCAGTACTTC
cdr3_aa: CASSRGESSYEQYF

v_call: TRBV7-9
j_call: TRBJ1-1
d_call: NA
clone_size: many
cdr3_nt: TGTGCCAGCAGCTTACAGCAGGGTAGCACTGAAGCTTTCTTT
cdr3_aa: CASSLQQGSTEAFF

v_call: TRBV15
j_call: TRBJ2-1
d_call: NA
clone_size: many
cdr3_nt: TGTGCCACCAGCAGAGACCCCAGTGCGATCAATGAGCAGTTCTTC
cdr3_aa: CATSRDPSAINEQFF

v_call: TRBV12-3/TRBV12-4
j_call: TRBJ2-1
d_call: TRBD2
clone_size: NA
cdr3_nt: TGTGCCAGCAGTTTAGGGCTAGCGGGGACTCCTACGTTCTTC
cdr3_aa: CASSLGLAGTPTFF

v_call: TRBV28
j_call: TRBJ1-1
d_call: NA
clone_size: many
cdr3_nt: TGTGCCAGCAGCCGTTCCGGGGAAAAGAAAGCTTTCTTT
cdr3_aa: CASSRSGEKKAFF

v_call: TRBV20-1
j_call: TRBJ2-1
d_call: NA
clone_size: many
cdr3_nt: TGCAGTGCTTTGGGTCCCGGGCAGTTCTTC
cdr3_aa: CSALGPGQFF

v_call: TRBV6-1
j_call: TRBJ1-1
d_call: NA
clone_size: NA
cdr3_nt: TGTGCCAGCAGTGGGGCACTAGGGGCGAACACTGAAGCTTTCTTT
cdr3_aa: CASSGALGANTEAFF

v_call: TRBV29-1
j_call: TRBJ2-1
d_call: TRBD1
clone_size: many
cdr3_nt: TGCAGCGTTGTGGCCGGGACAGGCGCTAATGAGCAGTTCTTC
cdr3_aa: CSVVAGTGANEQFF

v_call: TRBV30
j_call: TRBJ1-5
d_call: NA
clone_size: NA
cdr3_nt: TGTGCCTGGGGAGGTGGAAAGTGGGGCAATCAGCCCCAGCATTTT
cdr3_aa: CAWGGGKWGNQPQHF

v_call: TRBV20-1
j_call: TRBJ2-2
d_call: NA
clone_size: many
cdr3_nt: TGCAGTGCTAGGGGGCGGGTCACCGGGGAGCTGTTTTTT
cdr3_aa: CSARGRVTGELFF

v_call: TRBV12-3/TRBV12-4
j_call: TRBJ2-5
d_call: NA
clone_size: NA
cdr3_nt: TGTGCCAGCAGTTTTAGGGGGAGTTCTGAAGAGACCCAGTACTTC
cdr3_aa: CASSFRGSSEETQYF